The 23 T cell receptor beta chains below come from one sample, sequenced in a study of T cells in Graves' hyperthyroidism and ophthalmopathy. TCR beta CDR3 regions were amplified from RNA. HTBI primers were employed in a first-round RT-PCR of the TCR CDR3. Via MiXCR, TCRdb re-called the multiplex PCR reads, giving one row per CDR3 protein. The sample has approximately 570,000 distinct CDR3 sequences; 20% are singletons. The sequenced material came from blood. These receptor sequences come from a man aged 35 to 55 with Graves' ophthalmopathy.

Turning to this clonotype: Just one base apart from a much larger clone, this may be a read error. The chain has TRBV20-1 and TRBJ2-7; TRBD2 agrees at 12 bases. CDR3 length: 15 residues. In germline, CDR1 is DFQATT, CDR2 SNEGSKA (reference sequence). The CDR3 loop reads CSASLLAGGPLEQSF. In DNA form, the CDR3 reads TGCAGTGCTTCGTTACTAGCGGGAGGTCCTTTGGAGCAGTCCTTC.

This clonotype has at least ten counts. The chain is built from TRBV10-3 and TRBJ2-1; TRBD2 is a possible D gene (6 bases). CDR1 and CDR2 from the germline V gene are ENHRY and SYGVKD. V dropped 3 bases and J dropped 7 bases, with 19 bases sitting between them. The CDR3 runs to 16 residues. The CDR3 loop is CAISELRLALQNEQFF. The CDR3 nucleotides are TGTGCCATCAGTGAACTAAGGCTAGCGCTACAGAATGAGCAGTTCTTC.

This clonotype was seen at least ten times. V is TRBV6-2 or TRBV6-3 and J is TRBJ2-7; D gene unclear. The CDR3 totals 14 residues. Germline values: CDR1 MNHEY, CDR2 SVGEGT. The V and J ends lost 5 bases and 2 bases respectively, with 13 bases between them. CDR3 nucleotide sequence: TGTGCCAGCAGTGGCTTGAGGAAGGCCTACGAGCAGTACTTC. It codes for CASSGLRKAYEQYF.

This clonotype came up a few times. This rearrangement joins TRBV2 to TRBJ1-6, with 9 bases aligning to TRBD1. Germline assignment: CDR1 SNHLY and CDR2 FYNNEI. CDR3 length equals 16 residues. V shed 5 bases and J 7 bases; nucleotides not matched to a gene: 9. CDR3 amino acids: CASSLGQGSGNSPLHF. CDR3 coding DNA: TGTGCCAGCAGTTTAGGACAGGGGTCAGGGAATTCACCCCTCCACTTT.

This clonotype was counted between two and nine times. The chain carries TRBV19 and TRBJ1-4, with a weak D call TRBD1 (5 bases). V shed 3 bases and J shed 3 bases, with 11 bases lying between them. This CDR3 has 15 amino acids. CDR1 and CDR2 from the germline V gene are LNHDA and SQIVND (reference sequence). CDR3 protein: CASSIFGAANEKLFF. The CDR3 DNA is TGTGCCAGTAGTATTTTCGGGGCTGCTAATGAAAAACTGTTTTTT.

The chain couples TRBV7-2 to TRBJ1-5; a possible D gene is TRBD1 (5 bases). From germline, CDR1 is SGHTA and CDR2 FQGNSA. The CDR3 has 15 amino acids. V was clipped by 0 bases and J by 2 bases, with 8 bases between them. As DNA, the CDR3 is TGTGCCAGCAGCTTAGCGTGGGGGGGCAATCAGCCCCAGCATTTT. Translation gives CASSLAWGGNQPQHF.

The chain has TRBV25-1 and TRBJ1-1, with D possibly matching TRBD1 (6 bases). Trimming took 2 bases from V and 2 from J, leaving 15 bases between them. Per germline, CDR1 MGHDK and CDR2 SYGVNS. The CDR3 has 16 residues. The CDR3 loop is CASSESGGTLNTEAFF. The CDR3 nucleotides read TGTGCCAGCAGTGAAAGCGGGGGCACCCTAAACACTGAAGCTTTCTTT.

This clonotype was picked up a small number of times. The rearrangement links TRBV28 to TRBJ1-2, with D possibly being TRBD1 (6 bases). CDR3 length: 13 amino acids. Germline V gene lookup returns CDR1 MDHEN and CDR2 SYDVKM. The V and J ends lost 3 bases and 4 bases respectively, with 9 bases between them. The CDR3 here is CASSLEGGYGYTF. The CDR3 nucleotides are TGTGCCAGCAGTTTGGAGGGGGGCTATGGCTACACCTTC.

This clonotype was detected ten times or more. In DNA, the CDR3 is TGTGCCAGCAGCTTGGTCGGGACACTCTACGAGCAGTACTTC. Protein sequence: CASSLVGTLYEQYF. The chain links TRBV28 to TRBJ2-7, with D maybe TRBD1 (6 bases). CDR3 length: 14 residues. Trimming removed 6 bases at V and 3 bases at J, with 15 bases between. Germline assignment: CDR1 MDHEN and CDR2 SYDVKM.

This clonotype was counted ten times or more. V is TRBV6-1 and J is TRBJ1-1; D is perhaps TRBD1 (6 bases). Deletions cut 6 bases from V and 1 base from J, with 12 bases between. This CDR3 contains 14 residues. CDR1 is MNHNS, CDR2 SASEGT, per germline. The CDR3 DNA reads TGTGCCAGCAGCCCGGGACATCGGAACACTGAAGCTTTCTTT. Protein sequence: CASSPGHRNTEAFF.

At least ten counts were recorded for this clonotype. V and J are TRBV20-1 and TRBJ2-3, with 8 bases lining up with TRBD1. Germline V gene data show CDR1 as DFQATT and CDR2 as SNEGSKA (reference sequence). V lost 2 bases, J lost 1 base, and 8 bases stayed unmatched. The CDR3 has 16 amino acids. CDR3 sequence: CSARLTGGYRTDTQYF. CDR3 DNA sequence: TGCAGTGCTAGACTAACAGGGGGTTATCGCACAGATACGCAGTATTTT.

This clonotype has ten or more counts. The CDR3 loop reads CASSLNPPGGGETQYF. The CDR3 coding sequence is TGTGCCAGCAGCTTAAACCCCCCAGGGGGTGGAGAGACCCAGTACTTC. V usage is TRBV7-3 and J usage is TRBJ2-5; 7 bases agree with TRBD1. V shed 1 base, J shed 4 bases, and the junction held 9 bases outside the gene matches. The CDR3 is 16 amino acids. In germline, CDR1 is SGHTA, CDR2 FQGTGA.

This clonotype was counted ten times or more. This chain uses TRBV6-1 with TRBJ2-7; 7 positions match TRBD1. In germline, CDR1 is MNHNS, CDR2 SASEGT. V dropped 7 bases and J dropped 0; count of bases not matched to a gene: 12. CDR3 length: 16 amino acids. This CDR3 reads CASIRDRPLHSYEQYF. The CDR3, as DNA: TGTGCCAGCATCCGGGACAGACCACTACACTCCTACGAGCAGTACTTC.

The rearrangement uses TRBV14 and TRBJ1-2; D unclear. The CDR3 runs to 13 residues. V lost 0 bases to trimming and J lost 4 bases, with 6 bases between them. Germline CDR1 SGHDN, CDR2 FVKESK. The CDR3 spells CASSQEGSYGYTF. DNA for the CDR3: TGTGCCAGCAGCCAAGAAGGATCCTATGGCTACACCTTC.

This clonotype showed up just a few times. The genes are TRBV18 and TRBJ2-3; 7 nucleotides align to TRBD2. This CDR3 spans 15 amino acids. The germline V gene encodes CDR1 KGHSH and CDR2 LQKENI. V dropped 4 bases and J dropped 4; count of bases not matched to a gene: 8. In DNA, the CDR3 is TGTGCCAGCTCACTCGGCGGCGGGGGTGCAGATACGCAGTATTTT. Its protein is CASSLGGGGADTQYF.

The genes are TRBV5-1 and TRBJ2-7, with D perhaps matching TRBD2 (6 bases). Trimming cost V 3 bases and J 6 bases, with 13 bases left between them. CDR3 length equals 13 residues. Germline CDR1 reads SGHRS; CDR2 reads YFSETQ. Here the CDR3 reads CASSWRAGSEQYF. DNA for the CDR3: TGCGCCAGCAGCTGGAGGGCAGGGAGCGAGCAGTACTTC.

The chain combines TRBV6-2 or TRBV6-3 with TRBJ2-5; 7 positions agree with TRBD2. Germline loops: CDR1 MNHEY, CDR2 SVGEGT. J gave up 9 bases and V 5 bases, and 9 bases lay outside the gene matches. The CDR3 has 13 residues. The CDR3 sequence: CASSQGDRGAQYF. CDR3 nucleotides: TGTGCCAGCAGTCAGGGCGACCGGGGGGCCCAGTACTTC.

The V gene is TRBV9, the J gene TRBJ2-5; TRBD2 matches 8 bases. The CDR3 consists of 15 residues. Per germline, CDR1 SGDLS and CDR2 YYNGEE. After removal of 4 bases from V and 1 base from J, the junction contained 6 bases not matched to a gene. As DNA, the CDR3 is TGTGCCAGCAGCACCTTAGCGGGGCCCCAAGAGACCCAGTACTTC. Translating gives CASSTLAGPQETQYF.

This sequence joins TRBV5-1 and TRBJ2-1, with 13 nucleotides matching TRBD2. V was clipped by 4 bases and J by 3 bases; unmatched bases: 19. There are 21 residues in the CDR3. CDR1 is SGHRS and CDR2 is YFSETQ in the germline V gene. This CDR3 reads CASSQEPHRTSGSYLYNEQFF. CDR3 DNA sequence: TGCGCCAGCAGCCAGGAGCCCCACCGGACTAGCGGGAGCTACCTCTACAATGAGCAGTTCTTC.

This clonotype was found many times. The chain carries TRBV3-1 and TRBJ1-2, with 9 bases fitting TRBD1. Germline assignment: CDR1 LGHDT and CDR2 YNNKEL (reference sequence). The CDR3 totals 15 residues. After removal of 1 base from V and 6 bases from J, the junction contained 6 bases not matched to a gene. CDR3 region: CASSQGRGTGNGYTF. CDR3 bases: TGTGCCAGCAGCCAAGGCCGTGGGACAGGGAATGGCTACACCTTC.

The chain recombines TRBV18 with TRBJ2-5; D unclear. Deletions cut 3 bases from V and 5 bases from J, with 13 bases between. This CDR3 region has 14 residues. Looked up from germline, CDR1 is KGHSH and CDR2 is LQKENI. The CDR3 DNA is TGTGCCAGCTCACCCGGGTTAACGGAGGAGACCCAGTACTTC. This sequence encodes CASSPGLTEETQYF.

The chain recombines TRBV20-1 with TRBJ1-2; 9 nucleotides agree with TRBD1. CDR1 and CDR2 from the germline V gene are DFQATT and SNEGSKA (reference sequence). J gave up 4 bases and V 6 bases, and 9 bases lay outside the gene matches. There are 14 residues in the CDR3. The DNA for the CDR3 is TGCAGTGCCTCCACACAGGGGGCAGGCTATGGCTACACCTTC. It is translated as CSASTQGAGYGYTF.

This clonotype was seen ten or more times. The V gene is TRBV11-3, the J gene TRBJ1-1; 10 bases are shared with TRBD1. The V and J ends lost 1 base and 4 bases, in that order; junction bases with no gene match: 3. The CDR3 extends over 15 amino acids. Germline lookup yields CDR1 SGHNT and CDR2 YENEEA. This CDR3 reads CASSLGGQGGTEAFF. CDR3 bases: TGTGCCAGCAGCTTAGGCGGACAGGGGGGCACTGAAGCTTTCTTT.